The 3 T cell receptor beta chains below were found in one sample sequenced in a study of blood T cells in healthy people across ages. Primed by a sample-barcoded 5' primer and a J-beta primer mix, a second PCR proceeded for about 7 to 12 cycles. Using its own MiXCR run on the 5' RACE reads, TCRdb lists one record per CDR3 protein. The data contain hundreds of thousands of distinct CDR3 sequences, nearly 25% of them singletons. The data also belong to a second study, concerning T cells of mothers and their children.

Sequencing was performed on blood. The receptors come from a boy aged 5-17 years in good health.

This clonotype was observed a few times. The chain is built from TRBV28 and TRBJ2-2, with 12 nucleotides matching TRBD2. V lost 0 bases, J lost 4 bases, and 6 bases stayed unmatched. In germline, CDR1 is MDHEN, CDR2 SYDVKM. This CDR3 has 18 amino acids. The CDR3: CASSLWTSGRWGTGELFF. CDR3 coding DNA: TGTGCCAGCAGTTTATGGACTAGCGGGAGATGGGGCACCGGGGAGCTGTTTTTT.

This clonotype was picked up a small number of times. The chain uses TRBV7-6 and TRBJ1-3; D not resolved. Trimming cost V 2 bases and J 4 bases, with 12 bases left between them. The CDR3 sequence is 15 residues long. Germline assignment: CDR1 SGHVS and CDR2 FNYEAQ. This CDR3 is CASSLLWGTGNTIYF. The CDR3 bases are TGTGCCAGCAGCTTATTATGGGGTACCGGAAACACCATATATTTT.

In this sample, this clonotype turned up a few times. One end of the junction fails to match germline, which may point to a read error. This chain joins TRBV19 and TRBJ1-1; D may be TRBD1 (5 bases). The CDR3 is made up of 15 amino acids. CDR1 and CDR2 from the germline V gene are LNHDA and SQIVND (reference sequence). CDR3 residues: CVSSSPAGGSTEAFF. The CDR3 bases are TGTGTCAGTAGTAGTCCAGCCGGGGGTAGCACTGAAGCTTTCTTT.